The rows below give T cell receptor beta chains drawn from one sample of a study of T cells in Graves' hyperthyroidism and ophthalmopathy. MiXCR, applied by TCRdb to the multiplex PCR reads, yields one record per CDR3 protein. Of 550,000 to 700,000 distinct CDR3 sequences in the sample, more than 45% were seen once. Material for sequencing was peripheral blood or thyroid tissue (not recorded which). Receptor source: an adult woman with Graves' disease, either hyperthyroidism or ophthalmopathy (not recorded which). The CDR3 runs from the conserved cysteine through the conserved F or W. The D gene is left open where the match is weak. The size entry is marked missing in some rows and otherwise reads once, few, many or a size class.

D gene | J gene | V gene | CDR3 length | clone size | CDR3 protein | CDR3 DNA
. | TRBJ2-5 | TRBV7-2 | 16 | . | CASSLDVAKPGETQYF | TGTGCCAGCAGCTTAGACGTGGCCAAACCGGGGGAGACCCAGTACTTC
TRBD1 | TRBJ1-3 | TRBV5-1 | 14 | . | CASSLAGQGNTIYF | TGCGCCAGCAGCTTGGCGGGACAGGGAAACACCATATATTTT
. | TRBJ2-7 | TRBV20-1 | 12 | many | CSARAGTYEQYF | TGCAGTGCTAGAGCTGGAACCTACGAGCAGTACTTC
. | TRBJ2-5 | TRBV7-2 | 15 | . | CASSLGLGMMETQYF | TGTGCCAGCAGCTTAGGTCTCGGGATGATGGAGACCCAGTACTTC
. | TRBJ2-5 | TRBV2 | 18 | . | CAWSVRNSGYPRGETQYF | TGTGCCTGGAGTGTACGCAACAGCGGTTATCCTAGGGGGGAGACCCAGTACTTC
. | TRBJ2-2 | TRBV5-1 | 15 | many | CASSLYTSNTGELFF | TGCGCCAGCAGCTTGTACACGTCGAACACCGGGGAGCTGTTTTTT
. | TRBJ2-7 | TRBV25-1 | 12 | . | CASTQGFHEQYF | TGTGCCAGCACTCAGGGTTTCCACGAGCAGTACTTC
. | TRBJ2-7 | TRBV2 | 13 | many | CARQIRDHYEQYF | TGTGCCAGGCAGATCCGGGACCACTACGAGCAGTACTTC
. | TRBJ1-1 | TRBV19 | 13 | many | CASSPMENTEAFF | TGTGCCAGTAGCCCTATGGAAAACACTGAAGCTTTCTTT
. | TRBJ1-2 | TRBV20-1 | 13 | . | CSARGTTDYGYTF | TGCAGTGCTAGGGGGACTACCGACTATGGCTACACCTTC
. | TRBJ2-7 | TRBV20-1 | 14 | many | CSARDRRQTYEQYF | TGCAGTGCTAGAGATCGAAGACAGACCTACGAGCAGTACTTC
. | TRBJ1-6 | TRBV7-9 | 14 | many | CASSHSDSGSPLHF | TGTGCCAGCAGCCACTCGGACAGCGGCTCACCCCTCCACTTT
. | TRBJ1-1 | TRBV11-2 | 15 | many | CASSPNAGMNTEAFF | TGTGCCAGCAGCCCCAACGCAGGAATGAACACTGAAGCTTTCTTT
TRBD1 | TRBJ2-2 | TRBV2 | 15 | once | CASSMGQGAGGELFF | TGTGCCAGCAGCATGGGACAGGGGGCAGGCGGGGAGCTGTTTTTT
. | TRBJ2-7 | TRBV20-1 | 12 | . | CSASSNSYEQYF | TGCAGTGCCAGCAGCAACTCCTACGAGCAGTACTTC
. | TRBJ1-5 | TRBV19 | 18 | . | CASSPGGDLYLSNQPQHF | TGTGCCAGCTCACCCGGGGGGGACCTTTACCTCAGCAATCAGCCCCAGCATTTT
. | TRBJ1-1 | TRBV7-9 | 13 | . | CASSQIPGAEAFF | TGTGCCAGCAGCCAGATCCCAGGCGCTGAAGCTTTCTTT
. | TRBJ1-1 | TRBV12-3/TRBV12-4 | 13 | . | CASRPKGYTEAFF | TGTGCCAGCAGGCCGAAGGGGTACACTGAAGCTTTCTTT
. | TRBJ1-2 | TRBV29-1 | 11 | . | CSATQGYGYTF | TGCAGCGCTACCCAGGGGTATGGCTACACCTTC
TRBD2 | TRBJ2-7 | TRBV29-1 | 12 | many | CSVVAGMYEQYF | TGCAGCGTTGTAGCGGGAATGTACGAGCAGTACTTC
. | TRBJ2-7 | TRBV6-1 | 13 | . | CASTGTQEYEQYF | TGTGCCAGCACCGGGACTCAAGAATACGAGCAGTACTTC
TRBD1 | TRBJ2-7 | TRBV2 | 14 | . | CASSEGTGGTEQYF | TGTGCCAGCAGTGAAGGGACAGGGGGAACCGAGCAGTACTTC
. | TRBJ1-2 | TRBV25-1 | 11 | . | CATRELYGYTF | TGTGCCACCAGGGAGCTCTATGGCTACACCTTC
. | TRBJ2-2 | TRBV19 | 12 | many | CASSWDTGELFF | TGTGCCAGTAGTTGGGACACCGGGGAGCTGTTTTTT
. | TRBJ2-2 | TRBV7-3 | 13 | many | CASSRGASSELFF | TGTGCCAGCAGCCGGGGGGCGTCGTCTGAGCTGTTTTTT
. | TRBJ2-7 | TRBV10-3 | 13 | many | CAIARLGAYEQYF | TGTGCCATCGCCCGCCTCGGGGCCTACGAGCAGTACTTC
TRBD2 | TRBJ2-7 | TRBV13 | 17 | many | CASSSGTSGSWNHEQYF | TGTGCCAGCAGCTCCGGGACTAGCGGGAGTTGGAACCACGAGCAGTACTTC
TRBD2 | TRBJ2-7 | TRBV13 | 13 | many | CASSPGLAGVQYF | TGTGCCAGCAGCCCAGGACTAGCGGGAGTTCAGTACTTC
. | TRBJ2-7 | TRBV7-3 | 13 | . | CASSLGERNEQYF | TGTGCCAGCAGCTTGGGAGAGCGGAACGAGCAGTACTTC
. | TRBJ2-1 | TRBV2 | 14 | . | CASSEGRFSGPQFF | TGTGCCAGCAGTGAAGGGCGGTTCTCGGGGCCGCAGTTCTTC
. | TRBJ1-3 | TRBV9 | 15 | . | CASSGSRDGGNTIYF | TGTGCCAGCAGCGGATCCCGGGACGGGGGCAACACCATATATTTT
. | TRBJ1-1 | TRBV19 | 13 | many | CASSIARGTEAFF | TGTGCCAGTAGTATCGCCAGGGGTACTGAAGCTTTCTTT
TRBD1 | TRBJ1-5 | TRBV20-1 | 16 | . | CSARDNRGQSNQPQHF | TGCAGTGCTAGAGATAACAGGGGACAGTCCAATCAGCCCCAGCATTTT
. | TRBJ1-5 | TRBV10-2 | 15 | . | CASRGGWQENQPQHF | TGCGCCAGCAGGGGAGGGTGGCAGGAAAATCAGCCCCAGCATTTT
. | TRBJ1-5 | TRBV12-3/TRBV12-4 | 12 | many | CASSFSMEPQHF | TGTGCCAGCAGTTTTTCAATGGAGCCCCAGCATTTT
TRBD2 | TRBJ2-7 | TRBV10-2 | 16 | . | CASSEGFGTSGYEQYF | TGCGCCAGCAGTGAGGGATTCGGGACTAGCGGATACGAGCAGTACTTC
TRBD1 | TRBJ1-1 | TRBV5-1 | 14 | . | CASSLQGQGTEAFF | TGCGCCAGCAGCTTACAGGGGCAAGGGACTGAAGCTTTCTTT
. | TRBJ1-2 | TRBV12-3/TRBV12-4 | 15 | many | CASSPAGGISYGYTF | TGTGCCAGCAGCCCCGCCGGGGGGATTAGCTATGGCTACACCTTC
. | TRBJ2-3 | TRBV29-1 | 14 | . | CSVLQEDDTDTQYF | TGCAGCGTGTTACAGGAGGATGACACAGATACGCAGTATTTT
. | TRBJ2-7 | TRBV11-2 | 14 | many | CASSLGWGVYEQYF | TGTGCCAGCAGCTTAGGCTGGGGAGTCTACGAGCAGTACTTC
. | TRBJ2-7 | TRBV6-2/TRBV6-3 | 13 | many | CASSRSGSYEQYF | TGTGCCAGCAGTAGAAGCGGCTCCTACGAGCAGTACTTC
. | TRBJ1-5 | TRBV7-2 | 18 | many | CASSLRAALGPFNQPQHF | TGTGCCAGCAGCTTAAGGGCTGCGTTGGGGCCATTCAATCAGCCCCAGCATTTT
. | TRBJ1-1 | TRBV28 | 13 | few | CASSLVWGPEAFF | TGTGCCAGCAGTTTGGTATGGGGACCTGAAGCTTTCTTT
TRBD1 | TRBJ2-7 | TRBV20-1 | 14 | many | CSARGTGVGYEQYF | TGCAGTGCTAGAGGGACAGGGGTAGGCTACGAGCAGTACTTC
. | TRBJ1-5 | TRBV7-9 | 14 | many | CASSLQGSNQPQHF | TGTGCCAGCAGTTTGCAGGGTAGCAATCAGCCCCAGCATTTT
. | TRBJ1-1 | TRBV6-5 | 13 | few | CASSPGSTTEAFF | TGTGCCAGCAGCCCCGGGAGCACGACTGAAGCTTTCTTT
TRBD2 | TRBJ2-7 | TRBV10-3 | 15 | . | CAISMREVSDSEQYF | TGTGCCATCAGCATGCGGGAGGTGTCCGACTCCGAGCAGTACTTC
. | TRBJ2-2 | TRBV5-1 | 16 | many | CASSMTLTGNTGELFF | TGCGCCAGCAGCATGACCTTAACGGGGAACACCGGGGAGCTGTTTTTT
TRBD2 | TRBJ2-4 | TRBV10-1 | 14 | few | CASSPSGRENIQYF | TGCGCCAGCAGTCCTAGCGGGAGGGAAAACATTCAGTACTTC
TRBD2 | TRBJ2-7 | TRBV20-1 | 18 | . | CSATKKDYGLAGPYEQYF | TGCAGTGCTACCAAAAAAGATTACGGACTAGCGGGACCTTACGAGCAGTACTTC
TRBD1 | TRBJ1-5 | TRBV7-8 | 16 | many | CASSLWGTGGGQPQHF | TGTGCCAGCAGCTTATGGGGGACAGGGGGCGGTCAGCCCCAGCATTTT
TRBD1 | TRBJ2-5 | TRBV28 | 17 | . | CASSLASAAGGGETQYF | TGTGCCAGCAGTTTGGCTAGTGCGGCAGGGGGCGGCGAGACCCAGTACTTC
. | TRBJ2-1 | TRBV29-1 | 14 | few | CSVEGLGSINEQFF | TGCAGCGTTGAAGGTTTAGGAAGTATCAATGAGCAGTTCTTC
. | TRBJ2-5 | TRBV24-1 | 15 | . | CATDPFGVRGETQYF | TGTGCCACGGATCCCTTCGGGGTGAGGGGAGAGACCCAGTACTTC